This T cell receptor beta chain comes out of a study of blood T cell repertoires in COVID-19. The CDR3 has 13 amino acids. Per the germline V gene, CDR1 is KGHDR and CDR2 is SFDVKD. V was shortened by 3 bases and J by 10 bases, with 14 bases between the two germline ends. The repertoire was sequenced with immunoSEQ multiplex PCR; TCRdb's copy has only in-frame clones and lacks some. The sample includes 450,000 or so clones, 90% of them seen just once. Sequenced input: PBMCs or T cells enriched from blood (not recorded which). The chain combines TRBV24-1 with TRBJ1-1; a weak D match, TRBD1 (6 bases). The sequence derives from a man aged 18 to 30 who had recovered from COVID-19. Written as DNA, the CDR3 is TGTGCCACCAGTGATAAAACTACAGGGCGAGCTTTCTTT. This encodes CATSDKTTGRAFF.